The 21 T cell receptor beta chains in this list originate from one sample, sequenced in a study of radiation and T cells in renal cell carcinoma. Here immunoSEQ multiplex PCR was the method, and the copy in TCRdb shows in-frame clones only, minus some. The repertoire includes under 20,000 clones, over 60% of them detected once, and 25% to 30% sits in the top ten. The treatment is: 15 Gy SBRT to primary tumor, nephrectomy 4 weeks later. The sequenced sample was tumor tissue, obtained from a patient whose treatment included radiotherapy and nephrectomy. The source is a woman in her 70s with renal cell carcinoma.

This clone is categorized as medium-sized. The CDR3 spells CAWSVGRWNTEAFF. The CDR3 coding sequence is TGTGCCTGGAGTGTGGGACGGTGGAACACTGAAGCTTTCTTT. The rearrangement uses TRBV30 and TRBJ1-1; D perhaps matches TRBD1 (5 bases). Germline V gene data show CDR1 as GTSNPN and CDR2 as SVGIG (reference sequence). The CDR3 sequence is 14 residues long. Trimming stripped 0 bases from V and 1 base from J, with 9 bases between.

The rearrangement links TRBV19 to TRBJ2-4, with TRBD2 as a possible D gene (6 bases). The germline V and J ends were trimmed by 4 bases and 0 bases, with 13 bases remaining between them. The CDR3 runs to 16 residues. The germline V gene has CDR1 LNHDA and CDR2 SQIVND (reference sequence). In nucleotides, the CDR3 is TGTGCCAGTAGTACCCCGGGACTGATAGCCAAAAACATTCAGTACTTC. Its protein is CASSTPGLIAKNIQYF.

This chain joins TRBV2 and TRBJ1-2, with no clear D. Per the germline V gene, CDR1 is SNHLY and CDR2 is FYNNEI. The CDR3 extends over 13 amino acids. V was shortened by 6 bases and J by 1 base, with 9 bases between the two germline ends. Here the CDR3 DNA reads TGTGCCAGCAGCTTAGTTGATAACTATGGCTACACCTTC. It translates to CASSLVDNYGYTF.

The rearrangement uses TRBV9 and TRBJ2-7, with D possibly matching TRBD2 (5 bases). Trimming removed 4 bases at V and 3 bases at J, with 20 bases between. This CDR3 has 16 residues. Germline V gene sequence: CDR1 SGDLS, CDR2 YYNGEE. The CDR3 DNA follows: TGTGCCAGCAGCTTAGGCCCTAGCTCGTCTAGCTACGAGCAGTACTTC. Protein sequence: CASSLGPSSSSYEQYF.

As for this clone: Distinct nucleotide sequences in the sample also encode this CDR3. This rearrangement joins TRBV6-6 to TRBJ1-2; 7 bases are a match to TRBD1. Looked up from germline, CDR1 is MNHNY and CDR2 is SVGAGI (reference sequence). V shed 6 bases and J 3 bases; nucleotides not matched to a gene: 4. The CDR3 covers 13 residues. The CDR3 bases are TGTGCCAGCAGCCGGGACAGCGACTATGGCTACACCTTC. Its protein product is CASSRDSDYGYTF.

The chain couples TRBV9 to TRBJ2-2, with D unresolved. The germline V gene encodes CDR1 SGDLS and CDR2 YYNGEE. V was cut by 3 bases and J by 8 bases, with 11 bases left in between. This CDR3 comprises 13 residues. CDR3 bases: TGTGCCAGCAGCGGCGCGGATTGGGGGGAGCTGTTTTTT. It specifies CASSGADWGELFF.

The chain couples TRBV6-5 to TRBJ1-5, with a weak D call TRBD1 (5 bases). The CDR3 loop spans 15 amino acids. Germline CDR1 is MNHEY and CDR2 is SVGAGI. Trimming cost V 6 bases and J 5 bases, with 17 bases left between them. As DNA, the CDR3 is TGTGCCAGCAGCTCACTGGAGGGGAGGGATCAGCCCCAGCATTTT. Translated: CASSSLEGRDQPQHF.

The rearrangement links TRBV30 to TRBJ2-7; weak D call: TRBD2 (7 bases). With 1 base removed from V and 1 base from J, the gap between germline ends came to 17 bases. Germline V gene data show CDR1 as GTSNPN and CDR2 as SVGIG (reference sequence). The CDR3 length is 16 residues. Here the CDR3 reads CAWSERTGGCSYEQYF. The CDR3 DNA sequence: TGTGCCTGGAGTGAAAGGACGGGGGGCTGTTCCTACGAGCAGTACTTC.

A few counts support this clone. This chain links TRBV6-1 with TRBJ2-2, with 7 bases aligning to TRBD2. Losses at the gene ends were 5 bases for V and 9 bases for J; bases not matched to a gene: 6. From germline, CDR1 is MNHNS and CDR2 SASEGT. The CDR3 length is 13 residues. CDR3 in amino acids: CASSTRGGRELFF. CDR3 nucleotides: TGTGCCAGCAGTACAAGGGGAGGGCGGGAGCTGTTTTTT.

This sequence joins TRBV7-2 and TRBJ2-7; no reliable D call. The CDR3 is 12 amino acids. Germline V CDR1 and CDR2: SGHTA, FQGNSA. Trimming took off 1 base at V and 7 bases at J, with 8 bases between the two ends. CDR3 coding DNA: TGTGCCAGCAGCTTAGGTGTTGGGGAGCAGTACTTC. This translates into CASSLGVGEQYF.

A few counts support this clone. This chain uses TRBV27 with TRBJ2-7; no clear D. CDR1 is MNHEY, CDR2 SMNVEV, per germline (reference sequence). Trimming shortened V by 3 bases and J by 4 bases, and 10 bases separated the two germline ends. The CDR3 contains 13 residues. The CDR3 nucleotides read TGTGCCAGCAGTTTCGGGCTCGGGTACGAGCAGTACTTC. Amino acid sequence: CASSFGLGYEQYF.

This clone was seen a few times. This sequence joins TRBV12-5 and TRBJ2-1, with unresolved D. CDR1 and CDR2 (germline): LGHNT, FRNRAP. The length of the CDR3 is 11 residues. The V end was cut by 6 bases, the J end by 5 bases, with 5 bases between. CDR3 sequence (DNA): TGTGCTAGTGGGTTAGACAATGAGCAGTTCTTC. This codes for CASGLDNEQFF.

V gene TRBV14 combines with J gene TRBJ2-2; a possible D gene is TRBD2 (6 bases). Germline lookup yields CDR1 SGHDN and CDR2 FVKESK. Trimming left V 1 base short and J 4 bases short, with 7 bases between. This CDR3 has 14 amino acids. The chain's CDR3 is CASSQVGGTGELFF. CDR3 coding DNA: TGTGCCAGCAGCCAAGTGGGAGGCACCGGGGAGCTGTTTTTT. Complete variable domain (other parts from reference TRBV14 and TRBJ2-2): EAGVTQFPSHSVIEKGQTVTLRCDPISGHDNLYWYRRVMGKEIKFLLHFVKESKQDESGMPNNRFLAERTGGTYSTLKVQPAELEDSGVYFCASSQVGGTGELFFGEGSRLTVL.

The gene calls are TRBV2 and TRBJ2-2; D tentatively reads TRBD1 or TRBD2 (7 bases each). The ends were cut back, 4 bases at V and 3 bases at J, with 12 bases in the middle. The CDR3 consists of 15 residues. Germline V lookup: CDR1 SNHLY, CDR2 FYNNEI. The CDR3 sequence is CASSATGRDTGELFF. The CDR3 coding sequence is TGTGCCAGCAGTGCGACAGGGAGGGACACCGGGGAGCTGTTTTTT. The full variable domain, its missing parts supplied by reference TRBV2 and TRBJ2-2, is EPEVTQTPSHQVTQMGQEVILRCVPISNHLYFYWYRQILGQKVEFLVSFYNNEISEKSEIFDDQFSVERPDGSNFTLKIRSTKLEDSAMYFCASSATGRDTGELFFGEGSRLTVL.

The CDR3 coding sequence is TGTGCCAGCAGCTTGGATTCTGGGTATGGCTACACCTTC. Its protein product is CASSLDSGYGYTF. This chain uses TRBV5-6 with TRBJ1-2; the D is unclear. CDR3 length: 13 residues. Germline V CDR1 and CDR2: SGHDT, YYEEEE. Trimming removed 0 bases from V and 5 bases from J, with 8 bases in between.

The CDR3 sequence is CASSQEERSGQPQHF. As DNA, the CDR3 is TGTGCCAGCAGCCAAGAGGAGCGGAGCGGTCAGCCCCAGCATTTT. The chain uses TRBV4-2 and TRBJ1-5; D is undetermined. Germline V lookup: CDR1 LGHNA, CDR2 YNFKEQ. V gave up 0 bases and J gave up 6 bases, with 12 bases separating them. CDR3 length: 15 amino acids.

The chain carries TRBV5-1 and TRBJ2-3; D not resolved. Between the trimmed V and J ends, which lost 4 bases and 0 bases, there was a span of 3 bases. CDR3 length: 12 amino acids. Germline-derived CDR1 and CDR2 are SGHRS and YFSETQ. Here the CDR3 reads CASSLSTDTQYF. The CDR3 nucleotides read TGCGCCAGCAGCCTTAGCACAGATACGCAGTATTTT.

This clone was counted many times. The rearrangement joins TRBV27 to TRBJ2-5, with 7 bases aligning to TRBD1. Germline trimming cut 4 bases from V and 2 bases from J; bases unmatched to any gene: 4. This CDR3 is 14 amino acids long. The germline gives CDR1 MNHEY, CDR2 SMNVEV (reference sequence). The CDR3 DNA reads as TGTGCCAGCAGTTCCCGGGACAGTCAAGAGACCCAGTACTTC. It encodes CASSSRDSQETQYF.

V gene TRBV6-6 combines with J gene TRBJ1-4; no firm D call. V lost 8 bases and J 5 bases, leaving 9 bases between the germline ends. Germline assignment: CDR1 MNHNY and CDR2 SVGAGI (reference sequence). CDR3 length: 12 amino acids. The CDR3 DNA follows: TGTGCCAGCTCCTACCTAAATGAAAAACTGTTTTTT. The encoded protein is CASSYLNEKLFF.

This clone was recorded a few times. The chain uses TRBV29-1 and TRBJ2-3; D remains unclear. This CDR3 spans 12 amino acids. Per the germline V gene, CDR1 is SQVTM and CDR2 is ANQGSEA. V dropped 7 bases and J dropped 6 bases, with 14 bases sitting between them. The CDR3: CSAQPPSDTQYF. The CDR3 DNA reads as TGCAGCGCCCAACCTCCGTCTGATACGCAGTATTTT.

The chain recombines TRBV27 with TRBJ2-7; D possibly corresponds to TRBD1 (6 bases). Trimming removed 2 bases at V and 3 bases at J, with 14 bases between. Germline assignment: CDR1 MNHEY and CDR2 SMNVEV (reference sequence). The CDR3 sequence is 15 residues long. The CDR3 is CASSLGPGASYEQYF. CDR3 nucleotides: TGTGCCAGCAGTTTAGGCCCAGGGGCGAGCTACGAGCAGTACTTC.